What follows describes a single TCR beta chain. What this receptor recognizes is not known. Nothing much larger sits one base from this clone, and base qualities are not available. The CDR3 measures 16 amino acids from cysteine to phenylalanine. Just the 48-base CDR3 DNA is kept, in frame starting at base 1. Ends trimmed: V by 6 bases, J by 1 base; bases unmatched to a gene: 8. CDR1 and CDR2, per the germline V gene, are SGHRS and YFSETQ. Libraries were built with the immunoSEQ multiplex PCR assay. RNA was extracted from all samples and reverse transcribed into cDNA, which served as template for TCR sequencing. SuperScript III was used to make first-strand cDNA, primed with a 2:1 mix of oligo-dT and random hexamers. Amplification bias was assessed with a synthetic immune receptor repertoire, and residual bias was removed computationally. In the authors' own workflow: Raw reads were preprocessed to remove errors, and CDR3 was defined according to IMGT conventions as the region from the conserved cysteine to phenylalanine. Clonality was computed as 1 minus the Shannon entropy, with the entropy normalized by log2 of the number of productive unique TCRs. Whether scalp clones were CD4 or CD8 was inferred by matching scalp TCRbeta sequences against CD4 and CD8 repertoires sorted from blood. In its TCRdb copy, this immuneACCESS table keeps in-frame sequences only and misses some clones. Where compared with another copy, unresolved V genes explain less than half of these, and the others have no known cause. Clone size and the V and J calls come from that table; the DNA yielded D and trimming. Within this sample are under 350,000 clones, with about 62% of them counted one time only. The ten largest clones represent under 2% of the sample.

The time point label corresponds to: less than 25 weeks on oral tofacitinib. The treatment or condition label corresponds to: oral pan-JAK inhibitor, 5-10 mg twice daily. From alopecia areata patients, peripheral blood was collected along with lesional scalp punch biopsies. PBMCs were separated by density centrifugation and stained for CD3, CD4 and CD8, after which CD4+ and CD8+ T cells were sorted on a FACSAria. The data originate from a study of CD8+ T cells in alopecia areata (dated by TCRdb to 2016 to 2019). Some background on the complete study: Treated patients were enrolled in an open-label pilot trial of oral tofacitinib, 5 to 10 mg twice daily, for moderate-to-severe alopecia areata. Patients received tofacitinib for 6 to 18 months and were then followed off drug for 6 months to check for delayed response and recurrence. The SALT score, which quantifies the percentage of affected scalp surface area, was used to measure disease severity in treated patients. The study used high-throughput TCRbeta sequencing to examine T cell clonal expansion in alopecia areata, in both the C3H/HeJ mouse model and human patients. In humans, TCRbeta sequencing was performed on scalp tissue and on sorted CD4+ and CD8+ peripheral blood T cells from healthy controls and from patients with patchy or totalis/universalis alopecia areata. Biopsies were taken from tofacitinib-treated patients at baseline and at 4 and 24 weeks of treatment, and a later scalp biopsy was taken in several of the tofacitinib-treated patients. Scalp clonality was compared among normal scalp (n=4), patchy alopecia areata scalp (n=8), and alopecia totalis/universalis scalp (n=8). The RNA source kit depended on sample type: the PAXgene miRNA kit for fixed scalp, the miRNeasy kit for PBMCs, and the RNeasy kit for mouse skin. immunoSEQ multiplex PCR using 35 Vbeta forward primers and 13 Jbeta reverse primers was used to amplify TCRbeta CDR3 regions. On the study overall, not on this receptor specifically: Higher clonality and more expanded CD8+ clones were observed in lesional scalp than in normal scalp, particularly in alopecia totalis/universalis, a finding suggestive of antigenic drive. Because the treated cohort was small and had just a single nonresponder, larger studies are needed to establish links between baseline CD8+ expansion and response. With tofacitinib, both scalp clonality and the number of expanded CD8+ clones among the top 100 scalp clones went down significantly. Shared TCR sequences between patients were less evident than in mice, which may be partly attributable to HLA diversity in the patient population. Unlike mouse skin, where gammadelta T cells dominate, normal human skin contains resident alphabeta T cells that get sequenced too, which complicates analysis of the scalp TCR repertoire. Many expanded lesional clones persisted in scalp and blood during tofacitinib treatment, which may partly explain relapse after stopping treatment.

The sample was CD4+ T cells sorted from blood, taken at week 24, from a patient treated with tofacitinib. This TCR was sampled from a human donor with alopecia areata. Rearrangement joined TRBV5-1 to TRBJ2-5; 11 junctional bases match TRBD2. The bases read TGCGCCAGCACCCCCTTGACTAGCGGGGCCCAAGAGACCCAGTACTTC. This encodes CASTPLTSGAQETQYF.